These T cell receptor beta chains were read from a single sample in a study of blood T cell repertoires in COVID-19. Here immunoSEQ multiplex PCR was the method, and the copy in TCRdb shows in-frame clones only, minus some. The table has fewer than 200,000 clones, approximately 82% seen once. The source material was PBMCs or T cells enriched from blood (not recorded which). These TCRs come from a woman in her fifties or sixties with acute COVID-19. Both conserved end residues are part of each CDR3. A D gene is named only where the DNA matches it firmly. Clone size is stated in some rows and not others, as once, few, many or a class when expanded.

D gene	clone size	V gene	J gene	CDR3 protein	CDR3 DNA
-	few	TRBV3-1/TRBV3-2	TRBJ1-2	CASTRLDSNYGYTF	TGTGCCAGCACCAGGCTGGATTCTAACTATGGCTACACCTTC
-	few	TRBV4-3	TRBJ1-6	CASSQFSQGLGSPLHF	TGCGCCAGCAGCCAGTTCAGTCAGGGTTTAGGGTCACCCCTCCACTTT
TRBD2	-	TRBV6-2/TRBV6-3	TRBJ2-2	CASSDYRVSGIVDTGELFF	TGTGCCAGCAGTGACTACCGTGTTAGCGGGATAGTGGACACCGGGGAGCTGTTTTTT
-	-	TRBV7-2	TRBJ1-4	CASSSLLTSEKLFF	TGTGCCAGCAGCTCTCTACTAACCTCTGAAAAACTGTTTTTT
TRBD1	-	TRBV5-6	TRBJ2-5	CASSRTGMETQYF	TGTGCCAGCAGCCGGACAGGGATGGAGACCCAGTACTTC
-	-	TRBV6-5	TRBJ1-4	CASGGRYREKLFF	TGTGCCAGCGGCGGTCGATATAGGGAAAAACTGTTTTTT
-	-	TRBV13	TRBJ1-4	CASSGPGGSTNEKLFF	TGTGCCAGCAGCGGTCCTGGCGGGTCAACTAATGAAAAACTGTTTTTT
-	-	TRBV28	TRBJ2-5	CASSTTRTQYF	TGTGCCAGCAGTACTACGCGGACCCAGTACTTC
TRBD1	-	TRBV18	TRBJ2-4	CASSLTGTGSRYIQYF	TGTGCCAGCTCCCTCACAGGGACAGGTTCGAGATACATTCAGTACTTC
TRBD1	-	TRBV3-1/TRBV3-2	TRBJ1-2	CASSQTGGDGYTF	TGTGCCAGCAGCCAAACAGGGGGAGATGGCTACACCTTC
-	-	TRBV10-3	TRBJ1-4	CAAGASVNEKLFF	TGTGCCGCGGGGGCTTCGGTCAATGAAAAACTGTTTTTT
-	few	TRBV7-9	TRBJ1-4	CASSLVGGRGEKLFF	TGTGCCAGCAGCTTAGTCGGGGGAAGAGGGGAAAAACTGTTTTTT
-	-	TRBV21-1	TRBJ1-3	CAPFGSGNSGNTIYF	-
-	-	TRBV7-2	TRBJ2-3	CASSLAQGSTDTQYF	TGTGCCAGCAGCTTAGCTCAGGGGAGCACAGATACGCAGTATTTT
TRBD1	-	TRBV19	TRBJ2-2	CASRQPGGESVTGELFF	TGTGCCAGTAGACAGCCAGGGGGCGAGTCAGTCACCGGGGAGCTGTTTTTT
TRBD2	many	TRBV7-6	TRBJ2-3	CASSLDGRDTDTQYF	TGTGCCAGCAGCTTAGACGGGAGGGACACAGATACGCAGTATTTT
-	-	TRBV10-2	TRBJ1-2	CASSEQDYGYTF	TGCGCCAGCAGTGAACAAGACTATGGCTACACCTTC